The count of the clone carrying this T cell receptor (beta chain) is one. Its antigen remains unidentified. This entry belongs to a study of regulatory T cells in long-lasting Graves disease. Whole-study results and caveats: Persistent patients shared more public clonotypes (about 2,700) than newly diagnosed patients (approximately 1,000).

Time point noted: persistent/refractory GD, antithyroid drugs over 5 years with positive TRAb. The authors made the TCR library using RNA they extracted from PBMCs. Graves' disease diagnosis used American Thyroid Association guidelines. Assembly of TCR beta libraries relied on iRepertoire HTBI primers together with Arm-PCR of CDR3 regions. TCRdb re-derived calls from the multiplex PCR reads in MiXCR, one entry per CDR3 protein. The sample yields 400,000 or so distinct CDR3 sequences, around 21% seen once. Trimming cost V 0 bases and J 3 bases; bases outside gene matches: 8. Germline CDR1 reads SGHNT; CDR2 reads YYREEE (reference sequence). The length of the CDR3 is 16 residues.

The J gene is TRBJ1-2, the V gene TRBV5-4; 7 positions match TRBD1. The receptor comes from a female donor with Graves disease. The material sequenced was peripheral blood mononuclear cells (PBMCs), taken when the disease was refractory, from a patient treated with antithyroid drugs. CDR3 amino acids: CASSLAIGRGDYGYTF. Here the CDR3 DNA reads TGTGCCAGCAGCTTGGCCATTGGCAGGGGGGACTATGGCTACACCTTC.